The T cell receptor beta chain described here comes from a study of lymphopenia after photon versus proton radiotherapy. A note on this clone: Its target is unknown. A read error may produce the germline difference seen at one junction end.

Profiling relied on immunoSEQ multiplex PCR, and the TCRdb table lists in-frame clones only, not all of them. The sample carries tens of thousands of clones, nearly 90% recorded once. Germline CDR1 is SGHTA and CDR2 is FQGNSA. The CDR3 consists of 16 residues. Study-level findings and limits: Photon-treated patients lost naive T cells and TCR diversity; proton-treated stayed stable. After the lymphocyte nadir, photon-treated repertoires showed oligoclonal expansion, especially of CD8+ Temra cells.

This chain links TRBV7-2 with TRBJ2-1; 7 nucleotides agree with TRBD2. The receptor comes from a woman in her 70s with pancreatic cancer. Some clones in this sample may be carry-over from other donors' samples. Sequenced here: peripheral blood, sampled from a patient treated with proton-based radiotherapy. In nucleotides, the CDR3 is TGTGCCAGCAGCTTAGAGTTCGGAGCGGGATACAATGGGCAGTTCTTC. Translation gives CASSLEFGAGYNGQFF.